A few counts support the clone carrying this T cell receptor beta chain. Here immunoSEQ multiplex PCR was the method, and the copy in TCRdb shows in-frame clones only, minus some. The sample records 90,000 to 110,000 clones, around four fifths being singletons. Germline V lookup: CDR1 SGHRS, CDR2 YFSETQ. The trim removed 4 bases at V and 5 bases at J, leaving 8 bases unmatched. This CDR3 is built from 15 residues. The data stem from a study of blood T cell repertoires in COVID-19. Study in general: Donors in the United States, Italy and Spain gave samples during acute or convalescent COVID-19.

This clonotype was obtained from a woman between 65 and 79 years old with acute or convalescent COVID-19. The sequencing sample was made of peripheral blood. J is TRBJ2-1 and V is TRBV5-1, with TRBD1 matching 8 bases. Here the CDR3 reads CASSQDRGRNNEQFF. Here the CDR3 DNA reads TGCGCCAGCAGCCAAGACAGGGGAAGAAACAATGAGCAGTTCTTC. Looking up the rest from reference TRBV5-1 and TRBJ2-1 gives the full variable domain: KAGVTQTPRYLIKTRGQQVTLSCSPISGHRSVSWYQQTPGQGLQFLFEYFSETQRNKGNFPGRFSGRQFSNSRSEMNVSTLELGDSALYLCASSQDRGRNNEQFFGPGTRLTVL.